This record concerns one T cell receptor (beta chain) sequence. These data belong to a study of shared T cell receptors in the human thymus. V lost 0 bases, J lost 8 bases, and 16 bases stayed unmatched. From germline, CDR1 is SNHLY and CDR2 FYNNEI. The CDR3 contains 20 residues. This table comes from immunoSEQ multiplex PCR, and its TCRdb copy is limited to in-frame clones, with some not included. The sample lists some 720,000 clones; approximately 90% were seen once. The same specimen was also included in a second study, on human thymus T cells. As that study records: Obtained as resections during corrective heart surgery, the thymus tissue was then studied. Thymic and blood repertoires seemed to show skewed V and J gene use.

The sequence was obtained from a boy younger than two with a congenital heart defect. Source material: thymocytes. The chain recombines TRBV2 with TRBJ1-4; 12 nucleotides agree with TRBD1. CDR3 nucleotides: TGTGCCAGCAGTGAAGCCGGATTGGGACAGGGGGCTGGGTATGGGGAAAAACTGTTTTTT. Translated: CASSEAGLGQGAGYGEKLFF.